This paragraph reports one T cell receptor (beta chain). This record belongs to a study of blood T cell repertoires in COVID-19. Profiled with immunoSEQ multiplex PCR; TCRdb holds only in-frame clones, not every one. The sample has some 60,000 clones, 90% seen once. V lost 1 base to trimming and J lost 1 base; unmatched junction nucleotides: 2. The germline gives CDR1 SGHDN, CDR2 FVKESK. The CDR3 loop spans 16 amino acids. This TCR was sampled from a man between 60 and 70 years old with acute or convalescent COVID-19. The chain carries TRBV14 and TRBJ2-1; 9 bases map to TRBD2. The sequenced material came from peripheral blood. This chain's CDR3 is CASSQVGLASYNEQFF. The CDR3 nucleotides read TGTGCCAGCAGCCAAGTGGGACTAGCATCCTACAATGAGCAGTTCTTC.